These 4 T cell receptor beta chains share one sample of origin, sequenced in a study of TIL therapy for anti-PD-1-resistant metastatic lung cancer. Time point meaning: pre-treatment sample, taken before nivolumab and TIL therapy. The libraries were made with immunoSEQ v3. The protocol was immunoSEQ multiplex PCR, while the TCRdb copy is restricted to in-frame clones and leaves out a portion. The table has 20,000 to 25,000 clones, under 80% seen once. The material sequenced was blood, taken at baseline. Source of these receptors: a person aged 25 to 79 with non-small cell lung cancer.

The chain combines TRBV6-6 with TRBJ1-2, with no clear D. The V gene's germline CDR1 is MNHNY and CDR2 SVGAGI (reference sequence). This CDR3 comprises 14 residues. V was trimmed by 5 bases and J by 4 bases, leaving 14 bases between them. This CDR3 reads CASSLTTTSYGYTF. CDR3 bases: TGTGCCAGCAGTCTTACCACGACTAGCTATGGCTACACCTTC.

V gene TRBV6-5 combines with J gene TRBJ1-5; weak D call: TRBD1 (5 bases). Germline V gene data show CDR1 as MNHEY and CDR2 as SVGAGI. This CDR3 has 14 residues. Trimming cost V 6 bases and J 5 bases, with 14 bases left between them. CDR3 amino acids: CASSPRDADQPQHF. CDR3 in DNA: TGTGCCAGCAGCCCCCGGGACGCTGATCAGCCCCAGCATTTT.

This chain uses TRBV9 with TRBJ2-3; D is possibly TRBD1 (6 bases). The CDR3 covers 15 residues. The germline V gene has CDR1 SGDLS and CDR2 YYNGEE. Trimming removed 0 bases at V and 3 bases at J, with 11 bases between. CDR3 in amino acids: CASSVGAGVTDTQYF. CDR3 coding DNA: TGTGCCAGCAGCGTAGGGGCAGGGGTTACAGATACGCAGTATTTT.

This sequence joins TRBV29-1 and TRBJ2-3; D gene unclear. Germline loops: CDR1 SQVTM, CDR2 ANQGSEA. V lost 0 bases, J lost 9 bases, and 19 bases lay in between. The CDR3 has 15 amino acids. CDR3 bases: TGCAGCGTTGAAGATCTTGGCAGGTCCCATAGGACGCAGTATTTT. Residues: CSVEDLGRSHRTQYF.